This TCR beta chain appears in the sequencing data of a study of cytomegalovirus exposure and HLA in healthy donors. The germline CDR1 and CDR2 sequences are ENHRY and SYGVKD. The CDR3 runs to 17 residues. The V and J ends lost 2 bases and 3 bases respectively, with 20 bases between them. PCR employed 60 Vbeta and 13 Jbeta primers. Sequencing was performed with immunoSEQ multiplex PCR; in TCRdb, only in-frame clones are kept and a portion is missing. The profile covers about 150,000 clones, with around 72% appearing a single time and 2.1% taken by the ten largest. The gene calls are TRBV10-3 and TRBJ2-7; D is uncertain. Material: PBMCs. This TCR came from a man in his forties in good health and CMV-seronegative. The CDR3 sequence is CAISEGSWPRSLYEQYF. For the CDR3, the DNA is TGTGCCATCAGTGAGGGTTCCTGGCCAAGATCTCTCTACGAGCAGTACTTC.